This entry features one TCR beta chain sequence. In the original workflow: Cell counts per sample came from amplifying reference gene primers. Libraries were prepared by immunoSEQ multiplex PCR; TCRdb keeps only in-frame clonotypes and omits some of them. V, J and clone size were drawn from that table, and D and trimming were deduced from the DNA. The profile shows about 110,000 clones, around 86% of them singletons. The source of the sample is a study of blood T cell repertoires in COVID-19. Germline V gives CDR1 SGDLS, CDR2 YYNGEE. This CDR3 has 13 residues. V lost 2 bases, J lost 11 bases, and 16 bases lay in between.

The sequenced material came from peripheral blood. This chain uses TRBV9 with TRBJ1-1, with D hard to call. This clonotype originated in a woman in her seventies with acute or convalescent COVID-19. CDR3: CASSVSPGNMAFF. The CDR3 DNA is TGTGCCAGCAGCGTTTCTCCCGGTAATATGGCTTTCTTT.